A selection of T cell receptor beta chains follows, all from one sample in a study of blood T cell repertoires in COVID-19. Produced via immunoSEQ multiplex PCR; TCRdb's table is partial and in-frame only. The table has 18,000 or so clones, approximately 85% seen once. The sequenced sample consisted of peripheral blood. The receptors originated from a man aged 40-50 years with active or convalescent COVID-19. The CDR3 runs from the conserved cysteine through the conserved F or W. The D gene is left open where the match is weak. Clone sizes are given selectively: once, few, many, or a class where the clone is expanded.

v_call: TRBV6-5; j_call: TRBJ2-7; clone_size: .; d_call: TRBD1; cdr3_nt: TGTGCCAGCAGGGCCACAGGGGTGGGCTACGAGCAGTACTTC; cdr3_aa: CASRATGVGYEQYF
v_call: TRBV18; j_call: TRBJ1-6; clone_size: .; d_call: TRBD1; cdr3_nt: TGTGCCAGCTCCCAAGTCGGTGGGACAGTCAATTCACCCCTCCACTTT; cdr3_aa: CASSQVGGTVNSPLHF
v_call: TRBV11-3; j_call: TRBJ1-5; clone_size: once; d_call: .; cdr3_nt: TGTGCCAGCAGCCACAATCAACCCCAGCATTTT; cdr3_aa: CASSHNQPQHF
v_call: TRBV10-3; j_call: TRBJ1-1; clone_size: .; d_call: .; cdr3_nt: TGTGCCATAAAGGGGTCGGGAGACGGGGGCACTGAAGCTTTCTTT; cdr3_aa: CAIKGSGDGGTEAFF
v_call: TRBV19; j_call: TRBJ2-3; clone_size: .; d_call: TRBD1; cdr3_nt: TGTGCCAGTAGCCCTCTGGGGAGGGACAGGGCGGGAACAGATACGCAGTATTTT; cdr3_aa: CASSPLGRDRAGTDTQYF
v_call: TRBV3-1/TRBV3-2; j_call: TRBJ2-2; clone_size: .; d_call: TRBD2; cdr3_nt: TGTGCCAGCAGCCAAGAGGCTAGCGGGGCATACACCGGGGAGCTGTTTTTT; cdr3_aa: CASSQEASGAYTGELFF
v_call: TRBV5-6; j_call: TRBJ1-2; clone_size: .; d_call: .; cdr3_nt: TGTGCCAGCAGCCGCGAAATGCGGGTTGCTAACTATGGCTACACCTTC; cdr3_aa: CASSREMRVANYGYTF
v_call: TRBV9; j_call: TRBJ1-2; clone_size: .; d_call: .; cdr3_nt: TGTGCCAGCAGCTCAGGGGATGGCTATGGCTACACCTTC; cdr3_aa: CASSSGDGYGYTF
v_call: TRBV6-2/TRBV6-3; j_call: TRBJ2-1; clone_size: .; d_call: .; cdr3_nt: TGTGCCAGCAGTTACTCCCCGGGCGGGGGCATCTACAATGAGCAGTTCTTC; cdr3_aa: CASSYSPGGGIYNEQFF
v_call: TRBV10-3; j_call: TRBJ2-5; clone_size: .; d_call: .; cdr3_nt: TGTGCCATGAGTAGGGGCAGGGAAGAGACCCAGTACTTC; cdr3_aa: CAMSRGREETQYF
v_call: TRBV9; j_call: TRBJ1-1; clone_size: once; d_call: .; cdr3_nt: TGTGCCAGCAGCCGGACATCCAGCGAAGCTTTCTTT; cdr3_aa: CASSRTSSEAFF
v_call: TRBV5-1; j_call: TRBJ1-1; clone_size: .; d_call: TRBD1; cdr3_nt: TGCGCCAGCAGCTCAAGGACAGGGGGTAAGAACACTGAAGCTTTCTTT; cdr3_aa: CASSSRTGGKNTEAFF
v_call: TRBV5-1; j_call: TRBJ2-1; clone_size: .; d_call: TRBD1; cdr3_nt: TGCGCCAGCAGCTTGGGGGGTGGACAGGGGACACACAATGAGCAGTTCTTC; cdr3_aa: CASSLGGGQGTHNEQFF
v_call: TRBV4-1; j_call: TRBJ2-3; clone_size: .; d_call: .; cdr3_nt: TGCGCCAGCAGCCAAGTCCACAGTAACACAGATACGCAGTATTTT; cdr3_aa: CASSQVHSNTDTQYF
v_call: TRBV7-9; j_call: TRBJ1-1; clone_size: few; d_call: TRBD1; cdr3_nt: TGTGCCAGCAGCCCACGACCAGGGACAGGGGTTCGGACTGAAGCTTTCTTT; cdr3_aa: CASSPRPGTGVRTEAFF
v_call: TRBV2; j_call: TRBJ2-2; clone_size: .; d_call: .; cdr3_nt: TGTGCCAGCAGCCTCCGGAACACCGGGGAGCTGTTTTTT; cdr3_aa: CASSLRNTGELFF
v_call: TRBV9; j_call: TRBJ2-2; clone_size: .; d_call: .; cdr3_nt: TGTGCCAGCAGCGTTGGACAGTACACCGGGGAGCTGTTTTTT; cdr3_aa: CASSVGQYTGELFF
v_call: TRBV4-1; j_call: TRBJ2-5; clone_size: once; d_call: .; cdr3_nt: TGCGCCAGCAGCCAAGTTGAGACAGTCCAAGAGACCCAGTACTTC; cdr3_aa: CASSQVETVQETQYF
v_call: TRBV5-6; j_call: TRBJ1-1; clone_size: .; d_call: .; cdr3_nt: TGTGCCAGCAGCATTGCCAGGGTAGCTTTCTTT; cdr3_aa: CASSIARVAFF
v_call: TRBV5-1; j_call: TRBJ2-5; clone_size: few; d_call: TRBD2; cdr3_nt: TGCGCCAGCACTCCTAGCGGGGGAAATCAAGAGACCCAGTACTTC; cdr3_aa: CASTPSGGNQETQYF
v_call: TRBV15; j_call: TRBJ2-5; clone_size: .; d_call: TRBD2; cdr3_nt: TGTGCCACCAGCAGGGAACTAGCGGGGGGCGAAGAGACCCAGTACTTC; cdr3_aa: CATSRELAGGEETQYF
v_call: TRBV27; j_call: TRBJ2-5; clone_size: .; d_call: .; cdr3_nt: TGTGCCAGCAGTCCGCGGGGACCCCAAGAGACCCAGTACTTC; cdr3_aa: CASSPRGPQETQYF
v_call: TRBV6-5; j_call: TRBJ2-5; clone_size: .; d_call: TRBD1; cdr3_nt: TGTGCCAGCAGAGAGACAGGGTTCCAAGAGACCCAGTACTTC; cdr3_aa: CASRETGFQETQYF
v_call: TRBV12-3/TRBV12-4; j_call: TRBJ1-2; clone_size: .; d_call: .; cdr3_nt: TGTGCCAGCAGTTTCGGGGGGGCGCTTGGCTACACCTTC; cdr3_aa: CASSFGGALGYTF
v_call: TRBV19; j_call: TRBJ1-2; clone_size: .; d_call: .; cdr3_nt: TGTGCCAGTTCGGACAGTAACTATGGCTACACCTTC; cdr3_aa: CASSDSNYGYTF
v_call: TRBV27; j_call: TRBJ1-5; clone_size: few; d_call: .; cdr3_nt: TGTGCCAGCAGTTTATGGGCAGGGGACAATCAGCCCCAGCATTTT; cdr3_aa: CASSLWAGDNQPQHF
v_call: TRBV27; j_call: TRBJ1-6; clone_size: .; d_call: .; cdr3_nt: TGTGCCAGCAGTTTATTAGTCCCAATCTATAATTCACCCCTCCACTTT; cdr3_aa: CASSLLVPIYNSPLHF
v_call: TRBV21-1; j_call: TRBJ2-7; clone_size: .; d_call: .; cdr3_nt: TGTGCCAGCAGCCCTGGACCGACAGGAAGATCCTACGAGCAGTACTTC; cdr3_aa: CASSPGPTGRSYEQYF
v_call: TRBV27; j_call: TRBJ2-3; clone_size: .; d_call: .; cdr3_nt: TGTGCCAGCAGTCCCCGGGGGACCTTCACAACGCAGTATTTT; cdr3_aa: CASSPRGTFTTQYF
v_call: TRBV24-1; j_call: TRBJ2-2; clone_size: .; d_call: .; cdr3_nt: TGTGCCACCAGGGGGGGACAGCTGAACACCGGGGAGCTGTTTTTT; cdr3_aa: CATRGGQLNTGELFF
v_call: TRBV9; j_call: TRBJ2-1; clone_size: .; d_call: .; cdr3_nt: TGTGCCAGCAGCGTCCAAGGAGTAGCGTCCTACAATGAGCAGTTCTTC; cdr3_aa: CASSVQGVASYNEQFF
v_call: TRBV18; j_call: TRBJ2-2; clone_size: .; d_call: .; cdr3_nt: TGTGCCAGCTCACCACCGACGACTAGAAGCACCGGGGAGCTGTTTTTT; cdr3_aa: CASSPPTTRSTGELFF
v_call: TRBV7-2; j_call: TRBJ2-2; clone_size: few; d_call: .; cdr3_nt: TGTGCCAGCAGCTTAGCGGGGGGTAACACCGGGGAGCTGTTTTTT; cdr3_aa: CASSLAGGNTGELFF
v_call: TRBV12-5; j_call: TRBJ2-7; clone_size: .; d_call: TRBD2; cdr3_nt: TGTGCTAGTGGACCCGCACTAGCGGGGGGGTACGAGCAGTACTTC; cdr3_aa: CASGPALAGGYEQYF
v_call: TRBV6-6; j_call: TRBJ2-2; clone_size: .; d_call: TRBD2; cdr3_nt: TGTGCCATCCCAGGGAGGGTTGGGAACACCGGGGAGCTGTTTTTT; cdr3_aa: CAIPGRVGNTGELFF
v_call: TRBV5-4; j_call: TRBJ2-7; clone_size: .; d_call: .; cdr3_nt: TGTGCCAGCAGCTTGGGAAACAACTACGAGCAGTACTTC; cdr3_aa: CASSLGNNYEQYF
v_call: TRBV3-1/TRBV3-2; j_call: TRBJ2-3; clone_size: .; d_call: TRBD1; cdr3_nt: TGTGCCAGCAGCCAAGATAGGACAGGATACGATACGCAGTATTTT; cdr3_aa: CASSQDRTGYDTQYF
v_call: TRBV4-1; j_call: TRBJ2-1; clone_size: .; d_call: TRBD1; cdr3_nt: TGCGCCAGCAGCCAAGGCCAGGGGGATTACAATGAGCAGTTCTTC; cdr3_aa: CASSQGQGDYNEQFF
v_call: TRBV6-2/TRBV6-3; j_call: TRBJ2-7; clone_size: .; d_call: TRBD2; cdr3_nt: TGTGCCAGCAGCTATATAGCGGGGGGAACCTACGAGCAGTACTTC; cdr3_aa: CASSYIAGGTYEQYF
v_call: TRBV6-6; j_call: TRBJ1-6; clone_size: .; d_call: .; cdr3_nt: TGTGCCAGCAGTTATTCCGGGACACTCAGTTCACCCCTCCACTTT; cdr3_aa: CASSYSGTLSSPLHF
v_call: TRBV7-6; j_call: TRBJ1-5; clone_size: .; d_call: .; cdr3_nt: TGTGCCAGCAGCTTAGAACAGGGCTTCAATCAGCCCCAGCATTTT; cdr3_aa: CASSLEQGFNQPQHF
v_call: TRBV9; j_call: TRBJ1-2; clone_size: .; d_call: TRBD1; cdr3_nt: TGTGCCAGCACTAGGGACAGCAACTATGGCTACACCTTC; cdr3_aa: CASTRDSNYGYTF
v_call: TRBV9; j_call: TRBJ2-7; clone_size: .; d_call: TRBD1; cdr3_nt: TGTGCCAGCAGCGTCGGGACAGTCCTACACGAGCAGTACTTC; cdr3_aa: CASSVGTVLHEQYF
v_call: TRBV6-5; j_call: TRBJ2-7; clone_size: .; d_call: TRBD1; cdr3_nt: TGTGCCAGCAGCTTGGGGACAGGGAGCTACGAGCAGTACTTC; cdr3_aa: CASSLGTGSYEQYF
v_call: TRBV5-1; j_call: TRBJ2-7; clone_size: few; d_call: TRBD2; cdr3_nt: TGCGCCAGCAGCGCTAGCGGGGGGGCATACGAGCAGTACTTC; cdr3_aa: CASSASGGAYEQYF
v_call: TRBV28; j_call: TRBJ2-1; clone_size: .; d_call: TRBD2; cdr3_nt: TGTGCCTCCCAGGAGGGCGGGGGAAGCTCCTACAATGAGCAGTTCTTC; cdr3_aa: CASQEGGGSSYNEQFF
v_call: TRBV14; j_call: TRBJ1-3; clone_size: .; d_call: TRBD1; cdr3_nt: TGTGCCAGCAGCCCGGGGACAGTCTCTGGAAACACCATATATTTT; cdr3_aa: CASSPGTVSGNTIYF
v_call: TRBV3-1/TRBV3-2; j_call: TRBJ2-7; clone_size: .; d_call: .; cdr3_nt: TGTGCCAGCAGCGCACAGTCCGTATACGAGCAGTACTTC; cdr3_aa: CASSAQSVYEQYF
v_call: TRBV9; j_call: TRBJ1-6; clone_size: .; d_call: TRBD1; cdr3_nt: TGTGCCAGCAGCGCGGGACAGGGGGCGAATTCACCCCTCCACTTT; cdr3_aa: CASSAGQGANSPLHF
v_call: TRBV2; j_call: TRBJ2-5; clone_size: few; d_call: .; cdr3_nt: TGTGCCAGCACCGGGAGTAGCTTTACCCCCCAGACCCAGTACTTC; cdr3_aa: CASTGSSFTPQTQYF
v_call: TRBV7-9; j_call: TRBJ2-5; clone_size: .; d_call: TRBD1; cdr3_nt: TGTGCCAGCAGCCGGATGACAGGGGGCCCTCCAGAGACCCAGTACTTC; cdr3_aa: CASSRMTGGPPETQYF
v_call: TRBV19; j_call: TRBJ1-2; clone_size: .; d_call: .; cdr3_nt: TGTGCCAGTAGTATTACAGGGACTATGGCGTCGGAATACACCTTC; cdr3_aa: CASSITGTMASEYTF
v_call: TRBV5-1; j_call: TRBJ2-7; clone_size: .; d_call: .; cdr3_nt: TGCGCCAGCAAACAGGAATACGAGCAGTACTTC; cdr3_aa: CASKQEYEQYF
v_call: TRBV5-5; j_call: TRBJ2-5; clone_size: .; d_call: TRBD1; cdr3_nt: TGTGCCAGCAGCCCGGTAGGGACAGCCCCGGGGGAGACCCAGTACTTC; cdr3_aa: CASSPVGTAPGETQYF
v_call: TRBV18; j_call: TRBJ1-5; clone_size: .; d_call: TRBD1; cdr3_nt: TGTGCCAGCTCACCGAACCGACAGGGAGGTCAGCCCCAGCATTTT; cdr3_aa: CASSPNRQGGQPQHF
v_call: TRBV3-1/TRBV3-2; j_call: TRBJ1-1; clone_size: few; d_call: TRBD1; cdr3_nt: TGTGCCAGCAGCATAGGGGGCGCAAACACTGAAGCTTTCTTT; cdr3_aa: CASSIGGANTEAFF
v_call: TRBV5-4; j_call: TRBJ2-3; clone_size: .; d_call: .; cdr3_nt: TGTGCCAGCAGCTTGGACAACACAGATACGCAGTATTTT; cdr3_aa: CASSLDNTDTQYF
v_call: TRBV4-2; j_call: TRBJ2-7; clone_size: few; d_call: .; cdr3_nt: TGTGCCAGCAGCCCCATTACAGGGACCGGGGGGGAGCAGTACTTC; cdr3_aa: CASSPITGTGGEQYF
v_call: TRBV6-1; j_call: TRBJ1-1; clone_size: once; d_call: TRBD1; cdr3_nt: TGTGCCAGCAGTGACAGGGGGATGAGCACTGAAGCTTTCTTT; cdr3_aa: CASSDRGMSTEAFF
v_call: TRBV5-1; j_call: TRBJ2-1; clone_size: once; d_call: TRBD2; cdr3_nt: TGCGCCAGCAGCAAGACGGGGACTAGCGGGGGTAATGAGCAGTTCTTC; cdr3_aa: CASSKTGTSGGNEQFF